The 8 T cell receptor beta chains given below trace back to one sample, sequenced in a study of cytomegalovirus exposure and HLA in healthy donors (TCRdb year 2017). Libraries were constructed by the immunoSEQ multiplex PCR assay. For the multiplex PCR, a mixture combining 60 forward primers for TCR Vbeta segments and 13 reverse primers for TCR Jbeta segments was used. TCRdb's version of the immuneACCESS table is confined to in-frame rearrangements and falls short of the full clone set. An unresolved V gene accounts for under half of the shortfall where checked; the remainder is of unknown origin. The sample yields about 210,000 clones; 70% to 90% were counted once. The ten largest clones capture roughly 0.26% of the sample. The sample was PBMCs. These receptors were collected from a girl aged 2-10 years in good health and CMV-seronegative.

J is TRBJ2-7 and V is TRBV4-2, with TRBD2 matching 9 bases. Per the germline V gene, CDR1 is LGHNA and CDR2 is YNFKEQ. This CDR3 is built from 16 residues. V lost 0 bases and J lost 0; bases outside the gene matches: 3. CDR3 residues: CASSQDSSGASYEQYF. CDR3 nucleotides: TGTGCCAGCAGCCAAGATTCTAGCGGGGCCTCCTACGAGCAGTACTTC.

This chain uses TRBV11-2 with TRBJ2-7; the match to TRBD2 covers 7 bases. Per germline, CDR1 SGHAT and CDR2 FQNNGV. CDR3 length: 17 amino acids. V lost 1 base and J lost 6; bases outside the gene matches: 15. The CDR3 region has the DNA TGTGCCAGCAGCTTAGTCGCGGGTTCGGCAGGCGGGAGCGAGCAGTACTTC. It is translated as CASSLVAGSAGGSEQYF.

The chain has TRBV10-3 and TRBJ2-5; 9 bases are a match to TRBD1. Looked up from germline, CDR1 is ENHRY and CDR2 is SYGVKD. J lost 4 bases, V lost 8 bases, and 5 bases had no gene match. The CDR3 runs 13 residues. CDR3 in amino acids: CAIGGQGGETQYF. The DNA of the CDR3 is TGTGCCATCGGGGGACAGGGAGGAGAGACCCAGTACTTC.

The V and J genes are TRBV2 and TRBJ1-3, with TRBD1 matching 8 bases. Germline trimming cut 4 bases from V and 2 bases from J; bases unmatched to any gene: 4. Germline CDR1 reads SNHLY; CDR2 reads FYNNEI. This CDR3 has 15 amino acids. The chain's CDR3 is CASSVDRGTGNTIYF. The CDR3 DNA follows: TGTGCCAGCAGTGTCGACAGGGGCACTGGAAACACCATATATTTT.

The chain joins TRBV2 to TRBJ2-7; 8 bases match TRBD1. The junction had 10 bases not matched to a gene; V was cut back by 6 bases and J by 3 bases. The CDR3 is made up of 15 amino acids. Germline-derived CDR1 and CDR2 are SNHLY and FYNNEI. CDR3 protein: CASRPDRAILYEQYF. The DNA for the CDR3 is TGTGCCAGCAGACCGGACAGGGCCATACTCTACGAGCAGTACTTC. Variable domain in full (rest from reference TRBV2 and TRBJ2-7): EPEVTQTPSHQVTQMGQEVILRCVPISNHLYFYWYRQILGQKVEFLVSFYNNEISEKSEIFDDQFSVERPDGSNFTLKIRSTKLEDSAMYFCASRPDRAILYEQYFGPGTRLTVT.

This chain uses TRBV2 with TRBJ1-5; TRBD1 is a possible D gene (5 bases). Per germline, CDR1 SNHLY and CDR2 FYNNEI. V was clipped by 4 bases and J by 1 base, with 14 bases between them. The length of the CDR3 is 16 residues. The CDR3 nucleotides read TGTGCCAGCAGTGGAGCCAGGGAAGCAAGCAATCAGCCCCAGCATTTT. This encodes CASSGAREASNQPQHF.

This chain uses TRBV7-6 with TRBJ2-2; 9 nucleotides agree with TRBD2. This CDR3 is 18 amino acids long. Germline V gene sequence: CDR1 SGHVS, CDR2 FNYEAQ. After removal of 2 bases from V and 1 base from J, the junction contained 8 bases not matched to a gene. CDR3 protein: CASSLTSGLSLNTGELFF. The CDR3 nucleotides are TGTGCCAGCAGCTTAACTAGCGGGTTAAGTTTGAACACCGGGGAGCTGTTTTTT.

This clone was detected only once. The rearrangement joins TRBV2 to TRBJ2-7; 11 bases line up with TRBD1. The CDR3 totals 15 residues. V was clipped by 8 bases and J by 2 bases; unmatched bases: 8. Germline assignment: CDR1 SNHLY and CDR2 FYNNEI. CDR3 coding DNA: TGTGCCAGCGGTCGGAGGGGACAGGGGGCCTACGAGCAGTACTTC. It translates to CASGRRGQGAYEQYF.